These 3 T cell receptor beta chains came from one sample sequenced in a study of cytomegalovirus exposure and HLA in healthy donors. Assay: immunoSEQ multiplex PCR; the TCRdb copy retains only in-frame clones and omits some. The repertoire holds about 140,000 clones, just under 85% seen once, with 25% to 30% in the top ten. The sequenced material came from PBMCs. Receptors originate from a man in his thirties or forties in good health and CMV-seropositive.

The chain links TRBV5-1 to TRBJ2-7; 7 bases are shared with TRBD1. Germline V gene lookup returns CDR1 SGHRS and CDR2 YFSETQ. Trimming cost V 5 bases and J 3 bases; bases outside gene matches: 11. The CDR3 spans 15 residues. CDR3 nucleotides: TGCGCCAGCAGGAAAGGGACAGAACTTAACTACGAGCAGTACTTC. Its translation is CASRKGTELNYEQYF. The full variable domain, completed using reference TRBV5-1 and TRBJ2-7, is KAGVTQTPRYLIKTRGQQVTLSCSPISGHRSVSWYQQTPGQGLQFLFEYFSETQRNKGNFPGRFSGRQFSNSRSEMNVSTLELGDSALYLCASRKGTELNYEQYFGPGTRLTVT.

This sequence joins TRBV28 and TRBJ1-5; TRBD1 agrees at 11 bases. Germline CDR1 reads MDHEN; CDR2 reads SYDVKM. J gave up 1 base and V 5 bases, and 10 bases lay outside the gene matches. This CDR3 spans 18 amino acids. The CDR3 loop reads CASSPPRDRGTSNQPQHF. CDR3 sequence (DNA): TGTGCCAGCAGTCCGCCCCGGGACAGGGGGACCAGCAATCAGCCCCAGCATTTT.

In its sample, this clone was seen a few times. This chain joins TRBV7-6 and TRBJ2-3; no reliable D call. This CDR3 comprises 15 residues. Germline V lookup: CDR1 SGHVS, CDR2 FNYEAQ. Trimming left V 0 bases short and J 1 base short, with 8 bases between. The CDR3 coding sequence is TGTGCCAGCAGCTTAGCGCCAGGTGGCACAGATACGCAGTATTTT. The encoded protein is CASSLAPGGTDTQYF.